One sample yielded the 11 T cell receptor beta chains listed below, sequenced in a study of identifying expanded T cells in peripheral blood. Profiled with immunoSEQ multiplex PCR; TCRdb holds only in-frame clones, not every one. In the table there are some 95,000 clones, approximately 86% of which are singletons. Material: blood. The receptors shown here come from a person between 18 and 70 years old in good health.

Only one count was recorded for this clone. The chain couples TRBV19 to TRBJ2-1; 8 nucleotides agree with TRBD1. The trim removed 2 bases at V and 8 bases at J, leaving 8 bases unmatched. This CDR3 is 15 amino acids long. The germline gives CDR1 LNHDA, CDR2 SQIVND (reference sequence). CDR3 sequence: CASSITGGTLYEQFF. Written as DNA, the CDR3 is TGTGCCAGTAGTATAACAGGGGGTACTCTCTATGAGCAGTTCTTC.

The chain recombines TRBV15 with TRBJ1-1; D call uncertain. This CDR3 has 14 amino acids. Germline-derived CDR1 and CDR2 are LNHNV and YYDKDF (reference sequence). The V end was cut by 2 bases, the J end by 0 bases, with 7 bases between. CDR3 protein: CATSRFALNTEAFF. CDR3 sequence (DNA): TGTGCCACCAGCAGATTTGCCTTGAACACTGAAGCTTTCTTT.

This chain uses TRBV6-6 with TRBJ1-2; D might be TRBD1 (5 bases). The CDR3 totals 14 residues. The germline V gene has CDR1 MNHNY and CDR2 SVGAGI (reference sequence). With 5 bases removed from V and 0 bases from J, the gap between germline ends came to 10 bases. In nucleotides, the CDR3 is TGTGCCAGCAGTAAGACAGTATCTAACTATGGCTACACCTTC. This gives the protein CASSKTVSNYGYTF.

The rearrangement joins TRBV6-6 to TRBJ1-2; no clear D. V gave up 6 bases and J gave up 3 bases, with 14 bases separating them. CDR1 MNHNY and CDR2 SVGAGI come from the germline V gene (reference sequence). The CDR3 runs to 14 residues. In nucleotides, the CDR3 is TGTGCCAGCAGCCCCCCCGGGCCCTACTATGGCTACACCTTC. This encodes CASSPPGPYYGYTF.

V gene TRBV2 combines with J gene TRBJ1-5; TRBD1 agrees at 11 bases. The CDR3 spans 14 residues. The junction had 7 bases not matched to a gene; V was cut back by 6 bases and J by 9 bases. Germline CDR1 SNHLY, CDR2 FYNNEI. Written as DNA, the CDR3 is TGTGCCAGCAGCCAGGGACAGGGGGTTCGGCCCCAGCATTTT. It is translated as CASSQGQGVRPQHF.

This clone was counted a single time. The chain combines TRBV25-1 with TRBJ1-1; D is undetermined. CDR1 and CDR2 from the germline V gene are MGHDK and SYGVNS. The CDR3 covers 13 residues. The ends were cut back, 4 bases at V and 0 bases at J, with 6 bases in the middle. The CDR3 protein is CASSAKMNTEAFF. CDR3 sequence (DNA): TGTGCCAGCAGTGCAAAGATGAACACTGAAGCTTTCTTT.

This CDR3 reads CASSLDYGTVNTEAFF. The CDR3 DNA is TGTGCCAGCAGCTTGGACTACGGGACGGTGAACACTGAAGCTTTCTTT. The chain uses TRBV5-6 and TRBJ1-1, with D tentatively TRBD1 (5 bases). Trimming took off 0 bases at V and 0 bases at J, with 12 bases between the two ends. From germline, CDR1 is SGHDT and CDR2 YYEEEE. CDR3 length: 16 amino acids.

The V gene is TRBV6-1, the J gene TRBJ1-5; TRBD1 agrees at 7 bases. Germline V gene lookup returns CDR1 MNHNS and CDR2 SASEGT. Losses at the gene ends were 7 bases for V and 9 bases for J; bases not matched to a gene: 12. The CDR3 runs to 14 residues. CDR3 sequence: CASNIGTEIRPQHF. Written as DNA, the CDR3 is TGTGCCAGCAACATTGGGACAGAGATCAGGCCCCAGCATTTT.

The V and J genes are TRBV11-2 and TRBJ2-7; unclear D gene. This CDR3 has 15 residues. V was cut by 1 base and J by 4 bases, with 14 bases left in between. CDR1 and CDR2 from the germline V gene are SGHAT and FQNNGV. CDR3 sequence reads: CASSLALGRSYEQYF. Written as DNA, the CDR3 is TGTGCCAGCAGCTTAGCTTTGGGCAGATCATACGAGCAGTACTTC.

The chain joins TRBV5-1 to TRBJ2-1; 13 nucleotides line up with TRBD2. The CDR3 is 16 amino acids. Germline CDR1 reads SGHRS; CDR2 reads YFSETQ. V lost 0 bases to trimming and J lost 10 bases; unmatched junction nucleotides: 7. The DNA for the CDR3 is TGCGCCAGCAGCTTGGTCAGGACTAGCGGGAGCGGGGAGCAGTTCTTC. This encodes CASSLVRTSGSGEQFF.

This chain links TRBV6-1 with TRBJ1-3; TRBD1 might be the D (5 bases). The ends were cut back, 5 bases at V and 1 base at J, with 9 bases in the middle. Germline assignment: CDR1 MNHNS and CDR2 SASEGT. The length of the CDR3 is 14 residues. CDR3 bases: TGTGCCAGCAGTTGGGGGGTATCTGGAAACACCATATATTTT. Translation: CASSWGVSGNTIYF.